This TCR beta chain stems from a study of T cell repertoires in cytomegalovirus infection. The CDR3 runs to 13 residues. The germline gives CDR1 SGHTA, CDR2 FQGTGA. V was pared by 2 bases and J by 3 bases, with 0 bases of the junction left unmatched. There are many counts of this clonotype. Its antigen is not known. TCRdb reprocessed the reads via MiXCR and lists one record per CDR3 protein. Among around 310,000 distinct CDR3 sequences listed, approximately 32% were seen once. Study-level results: Clonotypes of TCR beta that were HLA-C-restricted and CMV-specific dominated the ex vivo response. Cumulative public TCR beta family frequency identified carriers of CMV plus the relevant HLA.

The chain employs TRBV7-3 and TRBJ1-1, with 7 bases matching TRBD1. The sequence was collected from a human donor in good health (CMV status not recorded). Some clones in this sample may be carry-over from other donors' samples. The source was cultured PBMCs, collected from culture after CMV antigen stimulation. As DNA, the CDR3 is TGTGCCAGCAGCTTACAGGGGGACACTGAAGCTTTCTTT. Protein product: CASSLQGDTEAFF.